The 8 T cell receptor beta chains below all came from one sample that was sequenced in a study of blood T cells in healthy people across ages. Together with a sample-barcoded 5' primer, a J-beta primer mix was included in a second PCR lasting roughly 6 to 12 cycles. Via MiXCR, TCRdb re-called the 5' RACE reads, giving one row per CDR3 protein. Of hundreds of thousands of distinct CDR3 sequences in the sample, about 30% are singletons; the top ten hold 15% to 18%. Material: blood. Receptors originate from a woman of 80 years or more in good health.

This clonotype was detected ten times or more. The chain carries TRBV28 and TRBJ1-5; unclear D gene. The germline CDR1 and CDR2 sequences are MDHEN and SYDVKM. The CDR3 spans 15 residues. With 7 bases removed from V and 4 bases from J, the gap between germline ends came to 17 bases. Here the CDR3 DNA reads TGTGCCAGCACCGACGTAAAGGGTCTAAATCAGCCCCAGCATTTT. This sequence encodes CASTDVKGLNQPQHF.

This clonotype was observed a handful of times. CDR3 bases: TGTGCCAGCAGTGGGACAGGGCCTCAGCCCCAGCATTTT. Translation: CASSGTGPQPQHF. J is TRBJ1-5 and V is TRBV2, with 8 bases identical to TRBD1. The CDR3 spans 13 residues. Trimming cost V 4 bases and J 6 bases; bases outside gene matches: 2. Germline CDR1 and CDR2: SNHLY and FYNNEI.

This clonotype has at least ten counts. This chain links TRBV6-6 with TRBJ2-1; TRBD2 agrees at 8 bases. CDR3 size: 15 residues. CDR1 and CDR2 from the germline V gene are MNHNY and SVGAGI (reference sequence). Unmatched junction bases numbered 12, after V lost 7 bases and J lost 7 bases. This chain's CDR3 is CASIDRVAGINEQFF. In DNA form, the CDR3 reads TGTGCCAGCATCGACAGAGTAGCGGGGATTAATGAGCAGTTCTTC.

The table lists this clonotype with a few counts. A much larger clone lies a single base off, so this may be a read error. V and J are TRBV12-3 or TRBV12-4 and TRBJ2-5, with 8 bases lining up with TRBD2. The CDR3 sequence is 14 residues long. CDR3: CVSSGTRVGETQYF. The CDR3 DNA reads TGTGTCAGCAGCGGGACTAGGGTAGGAGAGACCCAGTACTTC.

V usage is TRBV20-1 and J usage is TRBJ2-1, with D possibly being TRBD1 (5 bases). CDR3 length equals 12 residues. Trimming pared 3 bases from V and 9 bases from J, leaving 12 bases between. Per the germline V gene, CDR1 is DFQATT and CDR2 is SNEGSKA (reference sequence). The CDR3, as DNA: TGCAGTGCTAGCGGACATCCGGGTGAGCAGTTCTTC. The encoded protein is CSASGHPGEQFF.

V is TRBV27 and J is TRBJ2-5, with 9 bases lining up with TRBD1. The CDR3 covers 14 residues. Unmatched junction bases numbered 7, after V lost 5 bases and J lost 6 bases. The germline CDR1 and CDR2 sequences are MNHEY and SMNVEV (reference sequence). CDR3 DNA: TGTGCCAGCAGTCGTCGACAGGGGGAGAAGACCCAGTACTTC. Its translation: CASSRRQGEKTQYF.

The table lists this clonotype with many counts. The gene calls are TRBV4-1 and TRBJ2-5, with 10 positions matching TRBD1. The ends lost 0 bases at V and 3 bases at J; junction bases unmatched: 4. This CDR3 has 16 amino acids. CDR1 and CDR2 (germline): MGHRA, YSYEKL. The CDR3 coding sequence is TGCGCCAGCAGCCAAGATACTGGGACAGGGGAAGAGACCCAGTACTTC. Encoded protein: CASSQDTGTGEETQYF.

This clonotype was detected only a few times. CDR3 in DNA: TGCGCCAGCAGCCAAGATTTTACAGGAAACACTGAAGCTTTCTTT. This translates into CASSQDFTGNTEAFF. The gene calls are TRBV4-3 and TRBJ1-1, with D perhaps TRBD1 (5 bases). This CDR3 contains 15 residues. V was clipped by 0 bases and J by 2 bases, with 10 bases between them. Germline assignment: CDR1 LGHNA and CDR2 YSLEER.